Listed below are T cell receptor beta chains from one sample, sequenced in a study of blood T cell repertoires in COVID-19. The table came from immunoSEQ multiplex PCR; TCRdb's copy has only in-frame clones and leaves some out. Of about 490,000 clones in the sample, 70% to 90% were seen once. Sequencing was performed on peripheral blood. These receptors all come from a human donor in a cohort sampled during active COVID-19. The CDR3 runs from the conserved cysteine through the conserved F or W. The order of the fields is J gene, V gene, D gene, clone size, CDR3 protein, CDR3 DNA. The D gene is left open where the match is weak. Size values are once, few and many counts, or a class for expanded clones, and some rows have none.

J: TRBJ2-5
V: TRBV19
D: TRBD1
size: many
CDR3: CASSISQQGAHETQYF
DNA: TGTGCCAGTAGTATCTCGCAACAGGGGGCGCATGAGACCCAGTACTTC

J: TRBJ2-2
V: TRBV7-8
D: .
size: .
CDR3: CASSLAGRVRRTGELFF
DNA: TGTGCCAGCAGCTTAGCGGGTAGGGTGAGGAGGACCGGGGAGCTGTTTTTT

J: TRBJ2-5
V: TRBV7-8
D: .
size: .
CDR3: CASSPRTKETQYF
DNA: TGTGCCAGCAGCCCCCGGACTAAAGAGACCCAGTACTTC

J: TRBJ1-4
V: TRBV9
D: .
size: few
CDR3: CASSDWEGFF
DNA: TGTGCCAGCAGCGACTGGGAGGGATTTTTT

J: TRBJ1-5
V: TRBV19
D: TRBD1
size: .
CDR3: CASNDRDQPQHF
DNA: TGTGCCAGTAATGACAGGGATCAGCCCCAGCATTTT

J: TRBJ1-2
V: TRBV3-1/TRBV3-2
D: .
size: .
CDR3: CASSLGHPSYGYTF
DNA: TGTGCCAGCAGCCTGGGACACCCGAGCTATGGCTACACCTTC

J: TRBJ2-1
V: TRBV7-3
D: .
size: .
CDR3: CASSLTLPSSYNEQFF
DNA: TGTGCCAGCAGCTTAACCCTTCCTAGCTCCTACAATGAGCAGTTCTTC

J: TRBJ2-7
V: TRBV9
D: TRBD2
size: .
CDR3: CASSPGTSGPTYEQYF
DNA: TGTGCCAGCAGCCCGGGGACTAGCGGACCTACCTACGAGCAGTACTTC

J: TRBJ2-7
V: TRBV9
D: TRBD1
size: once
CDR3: CASTVIPQDRSYEQYF
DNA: TGTGCCAGCACCGTAATTCCCCAGGACAGGAGCTACGAGCAGTACTTC

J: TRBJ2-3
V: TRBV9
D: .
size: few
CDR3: CASSVAPADTQYF
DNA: TGTGCCAGCAGCGTAGCCCCCGCAGATACGCAGTATTTT

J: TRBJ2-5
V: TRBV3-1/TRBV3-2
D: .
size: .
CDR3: CASTRGRVQTQYF
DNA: TGTGCCAGCACCAGAGGCAGGGTCCAGACCCAGTACTTC

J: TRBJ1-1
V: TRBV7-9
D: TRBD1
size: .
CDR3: CASSLQGANTEAFF
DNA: TGTGCCAGCAGCTTACAGGGGGCGAACACTGAAGCTTTCTTT

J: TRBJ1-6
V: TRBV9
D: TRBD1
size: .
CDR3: CASSALGQPDNSPLHF
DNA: TGTGCCAGCAGCGCGTTGGGACAGCCGGATAATTCACCCCTCCACTTT

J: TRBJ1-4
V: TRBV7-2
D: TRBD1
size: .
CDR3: CASSLVSGTGGVGEKLFF
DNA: TGTGCCAGCAGCTTAGTATCCGGGACAGGGGGTGTTGGCGAAAAACTGTTTTTT

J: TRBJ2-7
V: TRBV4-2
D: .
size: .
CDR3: CASSQVGLDYEQYF
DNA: TGTGCCAGCAGCCAAGTTGGACTGGACTACGAGCAGTACTTC

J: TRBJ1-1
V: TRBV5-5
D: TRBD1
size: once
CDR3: CASSMGGQGGWTEAFF
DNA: TGTGCCAGCAGTATGGGGGGACAGGGAGGGTGGACTGAAGCTTTCTTT

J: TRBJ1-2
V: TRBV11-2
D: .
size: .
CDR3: CASSRRRDYGYTF
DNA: TGTGCCAGCAGTCGGAGGAGGGACTATGGCTACACCTTC

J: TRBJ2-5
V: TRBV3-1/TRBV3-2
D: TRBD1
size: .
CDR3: CASSQKRTGGEETQYF
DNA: TGTGCCAGCAGCCAAAAGAGGACAGGGGGGGAAGAGACCCAGTACTTC

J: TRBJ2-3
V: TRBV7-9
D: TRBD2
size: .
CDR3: CASSLALGLAGVDTQYF
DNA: TGTGCCAGCAGCTTAGCGCTCGGACTAGCGGGAGTAGATACGCAGTATTTT

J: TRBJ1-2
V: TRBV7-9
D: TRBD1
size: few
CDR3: CASRKTGGENGYTF
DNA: TGTGCCAGCAGAAAGACAGGGGGTGAAAATGGCTACACCTTC

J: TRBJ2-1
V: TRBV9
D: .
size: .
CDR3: CASSVAQGSNRYNEQFF
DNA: TGTGCCAGCAGCGTAGCTCAAGGGAGTAACCGCTACAATGAGCAGTTCTTC

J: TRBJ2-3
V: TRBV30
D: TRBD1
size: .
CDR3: CACRDRGTDTQYF
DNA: TGTGCCTGTAGGGACAGGGGGACAGATACGCAGTATTTT

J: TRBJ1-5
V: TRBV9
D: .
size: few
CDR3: CASSVGAGQYQPQHF
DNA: TGTGCCAGCAGCGTAGGGGCAGGGCAGTATCAGCCCCAGCATTTT

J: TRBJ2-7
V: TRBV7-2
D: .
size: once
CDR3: CASRLGYGGPFSTYEQYF
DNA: TGTGCCAGCAGGTTAGGGTATGGAGGGCCCTTTTCAACCTACGAGCAGTACTTC

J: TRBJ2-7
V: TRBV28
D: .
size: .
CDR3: CASEDRSYEQYF
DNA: TGTGCTTCCGAAGACAGATCCTACGAGCAGTACTTC

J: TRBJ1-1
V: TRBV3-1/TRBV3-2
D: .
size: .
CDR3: CASSQVLVGYGQVNTEAFF
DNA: TGTGCCAGCAGCCAAGTTTTGGTGGGTTATGGTCAGGTGAACACTGAAGCTTTCTTT

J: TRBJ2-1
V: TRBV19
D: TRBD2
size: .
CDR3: CDLSGRDQFF
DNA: TGTGATCTTAGCGGGAGAGACCAGTTCTTC

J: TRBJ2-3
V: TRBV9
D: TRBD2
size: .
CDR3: CASSRVAGGLGDTQYF
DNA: TGTGCCAGCAGCAGAGTAGCGGGAGGGCTCGGAGATACGCAGTATTTT

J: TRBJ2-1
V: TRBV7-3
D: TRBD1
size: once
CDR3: CASGSTGGAYNEQFF
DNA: TGTGCCAGCGGATCGACAGGGGGCGCCTACAATGAGCAGTTCTTC

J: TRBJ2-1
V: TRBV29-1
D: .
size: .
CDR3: CSVPWNRELNEQFF
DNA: TGCAGCGTCCCCTGGAACAGGGAACTCAATGAGCAGTTCTTC

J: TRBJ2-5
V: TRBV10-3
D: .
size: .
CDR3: CAISGSELTTQYF
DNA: TGTGCCATCAGTGGTTCGGAACTGACTACCCAGTACTTC